These T cell receptor beta chains were read from a single sample in a study of blood T cells in healthy people across ages. One entry per CDR3 protein results from TCRdb running MiXCR on the 5' RACE reads. The table includes 600,000 to 1,000,000 distinct CDR3 sequences, more than 20% detected once. Separately, the same data were catalogued under a study of T cells of mothers and their children.

Source material: blood. The receptors shown here come from a boy between 10 and 17 years old in good health. Each CDR3 is given with its conserved first and last residue. D genes are given only for firm matches. Clone size is shown for a subset of rows, as once, few, many or a class of expanded clone.

>TRBJ1-4|NA|TRBV7-2|few|16
TGTGCCAGCAGCTTAGAGGTGGCAGCTCTCTCCGAAAAACTGTTTTTT
CASSLEVAALSEKLFF
>TRBJ2-7|NA|TRBV19|few|13
TGTGCCAGTAGCGCGACATGGGGGGCCGAGCAGTACTTC
CASSATWGAEQYF
>TRBJ1-6|TRBD1|TRBV4-3|few|16
TGCGCCAGCAGCCGATCTCCGGGACAGGATAATTCACCCCTCCACTTT
CASSRSPGQDNSPLHF
>TRBJ2-7|TRBD1|TRBV28|few|15
TGTGCCAGCAGGACCCAGGGGGCCAAGGACTACGGGCAGTACTTC
CASRTQGAKDYGQYF
>TRBJ2-1|TRBD2|TRBV14|NA|11
TGTGCCAGCAGCCTAGGACTAGTTGAGTTCTTC
CASSLGLVEFF
>TRBJ1-5|NA|TRBV21-1|few|11
TGTGCCAGCAGCAAAGGAGGACCCCAGCATTTT
CASSKGGPQHF
>TRBJ2-5|NA|TRBV3-1|NA|14
TGTGCCAGCAGCCAAGCCAACCGGCAAGAGACCCAGTACTTC
CASSQANRQETQYF
>TRBJ2-6|TRBD1|TRBV5-1|few|17
TGCGCCAGCAGCCCGGGGACAGGGGTCTCTGGGGCCAACGTCCTGACTTTC
CASSPGTGVSGANVLTF
>TRBJ2-5|NA|TRBV24-1|NA|17
TGTGCCACCAGTGGATCCGGTGGCGGAGCCAGAGGAGAGACCCAGTACTTC
CATSGSGGGARGETQYF
>TRBJ1-4|TRBD1|TRBV28|few|13
TGTGCCAGCCGGACAGGGGCTAATGAAAAACTGTTTTTT
CASRTGANEKLFF
>TRBJ1-1|NA|TRBV28|NA|15
TGTGCCAGCACCCGACGGGGGTTCAGGAACACTGAAGCTTTCTTT
CASTRRGFRNTEAFF
>TRBJ2-1|NA|TRBV2|NA|15
TGTGCCAGCAGTGAACTAGATGGGTCCTACAATGAGCAGTTCTTC
CASSELDGSYNEQFF
>TRBJ1-2|TRBD1|TRBV5-1|NA|17
TGCGCCAGCAGCTTGGCCTCGGGACAGGGGGTCGGCTATGGCTACACCTTC
CASSLASGQGVGYGYTF
>TRBJ1-5|NA|TRBV11-2|few|15
TGTGCCAGCAGCTTAGAGGGGGAAAGGGGTCAGCCCCAGCATTTT
CASSLEGERGQPQHF
>TRBJ2-2|NA|TRBV28|NA|16
TGTGCCAGCACGGTAGGGTCGACAGGGAACACCGGGGAGCTGTTTTTT
CASTVGSTGNTGELFF
>TRBJ2-2|TRBD1|TRBV6-5|NA|16
TGTGCCAGCAGTTACCGGGCGACAGGGACGACCGGGGAGCTGTTTTTT
CASSYRATGTTGELFF
>TRBJ2-5|NA|TRBV4-3|NA|15
TGCGCCAGCAGCCAAGACCATGGGGGTTGGGAGACCCAGTACTTC
CASSQDHGGWETQYF
>TRBJ2-1|TRBD2|TRBV24-1|NA|13
TGTGCCACCAGTGACCCCGGACTAGATGAGCAGTTCTTC
CATSDPGLDEQFF
>TRBJ2-5|TRBD1|TRBV12-3/TRBV12-4|NA|15
TGTGCCAGCAGGGGCAGGGGGCTCGACCAAGAGACCCAGTACTTC
CASRGRGLDQETQYF
>TRBJ1-2|NA|TRBV12-3/TRBV12-4|NA|13
TGTGCCAGCACCGAGGGTGCTGACTATGGCTACACCTTC
CASTEGADYGYTF
>TRBJ2-7|TRBD1|TRBV20-1|NA|16
TGCAGTGCTAGGCTGAAAGGGACAGCTTCCTCCTACGAGCAGTACTTC
CSARLKGTASSYEQYF
>TRBJ2-2|TRBD1|TRBV9|few|14
TGTGCCACATCCCGAGGGGGCTCCACCGGGGAGCTGTTTTTT
CATSRGGSTGELFF
>TRBJ2-1|NA|TRBV7-9|few|13
TGTGCCAGCAGAGGGGACCGAGACAATGAGCAGTTCTTC
CASRGDRDNEQFF
>TRBJ2-4|TRBD2|TRBV3-1|many|15
TGTGCCAGCAGCCAAGAGGCGGGGGAGGTAAACATTCAGTACTTC
CASSQEAGEVNIQYF
>TRBJ2-7|TRBD1|TRBV5-1|many|14
TGCGCCAGCAGCTTGTCCGCAGGGGGATACGAGCAGTACTTC
CASSLSAGGYEQYF
>TRBJ2-2|TRBD1|TRBV6-6|NA|15
TGTGCCAGCAGTTACGAACAGGGGAAGGCCGGGGAGCTGTTTTTT
CASSYEQGKAGELFF
>TRBJ1-4|TRBD1|TRBV27|NA|15
TGTGCCAGCAGTAGACAGGGAGGGGGCAATGAAAAACTGTTTTTT
CASSRQGGGNEKLFF
>TRBJ1-4|NA|TRBV6-5|NA|19
TGTGCCAGCAGTTACTCGGGCAACTCAGTCCTCCCAACTAATGAAAAACTGTTTTTT
CASSYSGNSVLPTNEKLFF
>TRBJ1-5|NA|TRBV24-1|NA|15
TGTGCCACCAGTGATTTGGCCCACAGTAATCAGCCCCAGCATTTT
CATSDLAHSNQPQHF
>TRBJ1-2|NA|TRBV29-1|few|15
TGCAGCGTGGTCCTACAGGATAACCGTAACTATGGCTACACCTTC
CSVVLQDNRNYGYTF
>TRBJ2-2|TRBD2|TRBV7-3|NA|15
TGTGCCAGCAGGCGGGCTAGCGGGAGTTTCGGGGAGCTGTTTTTT
CASRRASGSFGELFF
>TRBJ2-1|TRBD2|TRBV20-1|NA|20
TGCAGTGCTACCCAAATCGCGACTAGCGGGAGGGTCGCCAGCTACAATGAGCAGTTCTTC
CSATQIATSGRVASYNEQFF
>TRBJ2-1|TRBD2|TRBV25-1|NA|13
TGTGCCACCCTAGCGGGGCCCTACAATGAGCAGTTCTTC
CATLAGPYNEQFF
>TRBJ2-7|TRBD1|TRBV7-8|NA|16
TGTGCCAGCAGCCCACAACCGGGACAGGGTGCATACGAGCAGTACTTC
CASSPQPGQGAYEQYF
>TRBJ2-3|TRBD1|TRBV7-3|NA|13
TGTGCCAGCAGCGCAGGGGGTCCAGATACGCAGTATTTT
CASSAGGPDTQYF
>TRBJ2-1|NA|TRBV28|NA|16
TGTGCCAGCAGTTCCCCAAGTTCGAACAGGCAGTACCTGCAGTTCTTC
CASSSPSSNRQYLQFF
>TRBJ2-1|TRBD1|TRBV29-1|NA|13
TGCAGCGTTGAAGGGACAGGGGACGATGAGCAGTTCTTC
CSVEGTGDDEQFF
>TRBJ2-4|NA|TRBV6-2/TRBV6-3|NA|15
TGTGCCAGCAGTTTAGCGTTAGGGGCCAAAAACATTCAGTACTTC
CASSLALGAKNIQYF
>TRBJ1-1|TRBD1|TRBV20-1|many|13
TGCAGTGCTAGAGGGACAGGGTTCCCTGAAGCTTTCTTT
CSARGTGFPEAFF
>TRBJ2-7|NA|TRBV28|few|15
TGTGCCAGCAGTTTCGGACAGTTCTTCTCCTACGAGCAGTACTTC
CASSFGQFFSYEQYF
>TRBJ2-3|NA|TRBV11-2|few|18
TGTGCCAGCAGCTTAGATTTGGGGTCAGGGCCGGGCACAGATACGCAGTATTTT
CASSLDLGSGPGTDTQYF
>TRBJ2-5|NA|TRBV28|NA|14
TGTGCCAGCATCGGGGGGCCTACACAAGAGACCCAGTACTTC
CASIGGPTQETQYF
>TRBJ2-5|TRBD2|TRBV14|NA|15
TGTGCCAGCAGCCAAGATCACCTAGCGGGAGAGACCCAGTACTTC
CASSQDHLAGETQYF
>TRBJ2-3|TRBD2|TRBV7-3|NA|14
TGTGCCAGCAGCTTAGCGGGGGGCGAAGATACGCAGTATTTT
CASSLAGGEDTQYF
>TRBJ2-7|NA|TRBV5-1|NA|15
TGCGCCAGCAGCTTGGCCGGGACGGGGCGGGACGAGCAGTACTTC
CASSLAGTGRDEQYF
>TRBJ1-5|TRBD1|TRBV7-9|NA|14
TGTGCCAGCAGCGTTGACAGGGGGCAGGAGCCCCAGCATTTT
CASSVDRGQEPQHF
>TRBJ2-5|NA|TRBV4-3|NA|14
TGCGCCAGCAGCCAACCCGGGGGCGACGAGACCCAGTACTTC
CASSQPGGDETQYF
>TRBJ1-1|NA|TRBV15|few|18
TGTGCCACCAGCAGAGAGGGTATCCGTCCAGGTTTGGGCACTGAAGCTTTCTTT
CATSREGIRPGLGTEAFF
>TRBJ2-4|NA|TRBV7-2|few|15
TGTGCCAGCAGCTTACGTAGGGGACATAAAAACATTCAGTACTTC
CASSLRRGHKNIQYF
>TRBJ2-5|NA|TRBV3-1|NA|13
TGTGCCAGCAGCCAAGAACCGATAGGGACCCAGTACTTC
CASSQEPIGTQYF
>TRBJ1-4|NA|TRBV5-1|NA|14
TGCGCCAGCAGCTTGGACGGAGCTAATGAAAAACTGTTTTTT
CASSLDGANEKLFF
>TRBJ2-5|TRBD2|TRBV11-2|NA|15
TGTGCCAGCAGCTCAGCGGGAGGGCCGGCAGAGACCCAGTACTTC
CASSSAGGPAETQYF
>TRBJ1-2|NA|TRBV29-1|few|11
TGCAGCGTTGGACAGCTGAATGGCTACACCTTC
CSVGQLNGYTF
>TRBJ2-4|NA|TRBV7-2|NA|16
TGTGCCAGCAGCAAGCAACGACAGGGTGGGACTAACATTCAGTACTTC
CASSKQRQGGTNIQYF
>TRBJ1-5|NA|TRBV20-1|few|12
TGCAGTGCTAGAAAAGGGACTCAGCCCCAGCATTTT
CSARKGTQPQHF
>TRBJ1-1|NA|TRBV4-2|NA|13
TGTGCGACACAGGGCGGCGGGGTCACTGAAGCTTTCTTT
CATQGGGVTEAFF
>TRBJ2-5|NA|TRBV3-1|NA|14
TGTGCCAGCAGCCAAGATCCCAGAACAGAGACCCTGTACTTC
CASSQDPRTETLYF
>TRBJ2-5|TRBD2|TRBV20-1|few|15
TGCAGTGCTAGAGATCTCGGTAGCGGGCTCGAGACCCAGTACTTC
CSARDLGSGLETQYF
>TRBJ2-7|TRBD1|TRBV7-2|few|14
TGTGCCAGCAGCAAGAGGACAGGGATCTACGAGCAGTACTTC
CASSKRTGIYEQYF
>TRBJ2-1|TRBD1|TRBV20-1|NA|13
TGCAGTGCTCACGGGACAGGTAAAAATGAGCAGTTCTTC
CSAHGTGKNEQFF